The 23 T cell receptor beta chains reported below all come from one sample, sequenced in a study of blood T cell repertoires in COVID-19. Clones were read by immunoSEQ multiplex PCR, and TCRdb kept only the in-frame ones, dropping some. The sample contains over 250,000 clones, around 90% of which appear only once. Sequencing was performed on peripheral blood. These receptors were taken from a man aged 45-65 years with acute or convalescent COVID-19.

This sequence joins TRBV24-1 and TRBJ2-3; 7 positions match TRBD1. CDR3 length equals 15 residues. Germline CDR1 and CDR2: KGHDR and SFDVKD. Unmatched junction bases numbered 5, after V lost 6 bases and J lost 0 bases. The CDR3 region is CATSTGQASTDTQYF. The CDR3 DNA sequence: TGTGCCACCAGTACCGGACAGGCTAGCACAGATACGCAGTATTTT.

This clone was observed once. The chain employs TRBV7-3 and TRBJ1-6, with D perhaps matching TRBD1 (6 bases). This CDR3 has 14 amino acids. Per germline, CDR1 SGHTA and CDR2 FQGTGA. V was pared by 2 bases and J by 6 bases, with 8 bases between. The CDR3 loop reads CASSLQGINSPLHF. CDR3 coding DNA: TGTGCCAGCAGCTTACAGGGGATTAATTCACCCCTCCACTTT.

The rearrangement joins TRBV11-3 to TRBJ2-1; TRBD2 matches 15 bases. With V trimmed by 4 bases and J by 6 bases, 1 base remained unmatched. The CDR3 is 15 amino acids. Germline V lookup: CDR1 SGHNT, CDR2 YENEEA. Written as DNA, the CDR3 is TGTGCCAGCAGCTCGGGACTAGCGGGGGGCAATGAGCAGTTCTTC. Translating gives CASSSGLAGGNEQFF.

CDR3 coding DNA: TGTGCCAGCAGCTCCGGAGTTCTTTTAACTAATGAAAAACTGTTTTTT. This encodes CASSSGVLLTNEKLFF. This chain joins TRBV11-2 and TRBJ1-4; D gene ambiguous. Germline V gene lookup returns CDR1 SGHAT and CDR2 FQNNGV. The CDR3 has 16 residues. V was trimmed by 4 bases and J by 1 base, leaving 13 bases between them.

This chain joins TRBV30 and TRBJ1-2; TRBD1 agrees at 8 bases. J gave up 4 bases and V 2 bases, and 12 bases lay outside the gene matches. There are 16 residues in the CDR3. Germline CDR1 is GTSNPN and CDR2 is SVGIG (reference sequence). The CDR3 here is CAWSPTPTDRVYGYTF. CDR3 coding DNA: TGTGCCTGGAGTCCAACCCCGACGGACAGGGTCTATGGCTACACCTTC.

CDR3 in amino acids: CASSLAPSGGGTYEQYF. The CDR3 region has the DNA TGTGCCAGCAGCTTGGCCCCGAGCGGGGGGGGAACCTACGAGCAGTACTTC. The gene calls are TRBV5-4 and TRBJ2-7, with 10 bases identical to TRBD2. Per germline, CDR1 SGHNT and CDR2 YYREEE (reference sequence). The CDR3 sequence is 17 residues long. V lost 0 bases, J lost 2 bases, and 8 bases stayed unmatched.

This clone was recorded only once. The gene calls are TRBV10-1 and TRBJ2-3; D ambiguous. This CDR3 is built from 16 residues. V lost 6 bases and J 4 bases, leaving 20 bases between the germline ends. CDR1 is WNHNN, CDR2 SYGVQD, per germline (reference sequence). CDR3 region: CASSPLGSNSADTQYF. In DNA form, the CDR3 reads TGCGCCAGCAGCCCCCTTGGTAGCAATTCCGCAGATACGCAGTATTTT.

The chain employs TRBV14 and TRBJ2-6; a possible D gene is TRBD1 (5 bases). Trimming cost V 1 base and J 2 bases, with 9 bases left between them. The CDR3 totals 16 residues. Germline assignment: CDR1 SGHDN and CDR2 FVKESK. CDR3 in amino acids: CASSQVGAPGANVLTF. CDR3 DNA sequence: TGTGCCAGCAGCCAAGTAGGGGCTCCTGGGGCCAACGTCCTGACTTTC.

The sample holds one count of this clone. The rearrangement uses TRBV18 and TRBJ1-5; 11 bases match TRBD1. Germline CDR1 reads KGHSH; CDR2 reads LQKENI. This CDR3 region has 16 residues. Trimming at V came to 6 bases and at J to 4 bases, leaving 8 bases not matched to a gene. Here the CDR3 reads CASSPGTGGRNQPQHF. The CDR3 coding sequence is TGTGCCAGCTCGCCCGGGACAGGGGGACGGAATCAGCCCCAGCATTTT.

This chain connects TRBV30 to TRBJ1-2, with 7 positions matching TRBD1. The CDR3 is made up of 15 amino acids. The V and J ends lost 3 bases and 4 bases, in that order; junction bases with no gene match: 11. Germline CDR1 is GTSNPN and CDR2 is SVGIG (reference sequence). In DNA form, the CDR3 reads TGTGCCTGGAGCCCTAGGACAGGTTTTATCTATGGCTACACCTTC. Its protein is CAWSPRTGFIYGYTF.

This clone was seen more than once but under ten times. The rearrangement links TRBV7-6 to TRBJ2-2; TRBD1 matches at 10 bases. The junction had 11 bases not matched to a gene; V was cut back by 5 bases and J by 5 bases. The germline V gene encodes CDR1 SGHVS and CDR2 FNYEAQ. This CDR3 is built from 17 residues. In DNA, the CDR3 is TGTGCCAGCAGCAAAACCCAGGGACAGGGGTTGACCGGGGAGCTGTTTTTT. This gives the protein CASSKTQGQGLTGELFF.

V and J are TRBV5-1 and TRBJ2-3, with D unresolved. Trimming removed 0 bases at V and 2 bases at J, with 10 bases between. This CDR3 is 15 amino acids long. From germline, CDR1 is SGHRS and CDR2 YFSETQ. CDR3 nucleotide sequence: TGCGCCAGCAGCTTGGCCACAGCAATCACAGATACGCAGTATTTT. Translated, it gives CASSLATAITDTQYF.

The chain joins TRBV30 to TRBJ1-1; D gene unclear. Trimming pared 0 bases from V and 7 bases from J, leaving 12 bases between. CDR1 and CDR2 from the germline V gene are GTSNPN and SVGIG (reference sequence). The CDR3 runs to 13 residues. The DNA for the CDR3 is TGTGCCTGGAGTGTTGGTCCTACCCTTGAAGCTTTCTTT. Its protein product is CAWSVGPTLEAFF.

The V and J genes are TRBV12-3 or TRBV12-4 and TRBJ2-7, with 10 bases fitting TRBD1. The junction had 4 bases not matched to a gene; V was cut back by 5 bases and J by 6 bases. The CDR3 extends over 13 amino acids. CDR3 in amino acids: CASSPRTGGEQYF. The CDR3 region has the DNA TGTGCCAGCAGTCCCCGGACAGGGGGCGAGCAGTACTTC.

The J gene is TRBJ2-2, the V gene TRBV6-5; D is uncertain. Germline CDR1 and CDR2: MNHEY and SVGAGI. Between the trimmed V and J ends, which lost 2 bases and 6 bases, there was a span of 4 bases. This CDR3 has 12 amino acids. CDR3 DNA sequence: TGTGCCAGCAGTTACCGCGCCGGGGAGCTGTTTTTT. It yields the protein CASSYRAGELFF.

CDR3 DNA sequence: TGTGCCTGGAGGAGACTCTATGGCTACACCTTC. Translating gives CAWRRLYGYTF. The chain couples TRBV30 to TRBJ1-2; D not resolved. CDR1 GTSNPN and CDR2 SVGIG come from the germline V gene (reference sequence). The CDR3 contains 11 residues. Trimming cost V 3 bases and J 4 bases, with 6 bases left between them. The full variable domain, its missing parts supplied by reference TRBV30 and TRBJ1-2, is SQTIHQWPATLVQPVGSPLSLECTVEGTSNPNLYWYRQAAGRGLQLLFYSVGIGQISSEVPQNLSASRPQDRQFILSSKKLLLSDSGFYLCAWRRLYGYTFGSGTRLTVV.

V is TRBV4-1 and J is TRBJ1-1; D possibly corresponds to TRBD1 (5 bases). CDR1 and CDR2 (germline): MGHRA, YSYEKL. This CDR3 is built from 16 residues. With 4 bases removed from V and 1 base from J, the gap between germline ends came to 16 bases. The CDR3 DNA follows: TGCGCCAGCAGCCTTGGTTTTGGGGCCCCGAACACTGAAGCTTTCTTT. This gives the protein CASSLGFGAPNTEAFF.

The chain links TRBV12-5 to TRBJ1-1; 7 bases fit TRBD1. This CDR3 has 14 residues. Germline CDR1 LGHNT, CDR2 FRNRAP. J was trimmed by 4 bases and V by 7 bases; bases with no gene match: 9. In DNA, the CDR3 is TGTGCTAGTGCCCGACAGGGCCCGGGCACTGAAGCTTTCTTT. It codes for CASARQGPGTEAFF.

The rearrangement joins TRBV30 to TRBJ1-1; TRBD1 aligns across 7 bases. This CDR3 contains 13 residues. The germline gives CDR1 GTSNPN, CDR2 SVGIG (reference sequence). V gave up 6 bases and J gave up 4 bases; unmatched junction bases: 8. The CDR3 DNA is TGTGCCTGTTTAGACAGGGCGGGCACTGAAGCTTTCTTT. Translated: CACLDRAGTEAFF.

The V call is TRBV18, the J call TRBJ1-1; no reliable D call. Looked up from germline, CDR1 is KGHSH and CDR2 is LQKENI. The CDR3 runs to 15 residues. Trimming removed 2 bases at V and 1 base at J, with 11 bases between. The CDR3 bases are TGTGCCAGCTCACCATCCTCCCGGGGGAACACTGAAGCTTTCTTT. This translates into CASSPSSRGNTEAFF.

The V and J genes are TRBV2 and TRBJ1-3, with 8 bases identical to TRBD1. There are 19 residues in the CDR3. Germline values: CDR1 SNHLY, CDR2 FYNNEI. The trim removed 6 bases at V and 4 bases at J, leaving 20 bases unmatched. CDR3 in DNA: TGTGCCAGCAGCGTGCGGTTCAGGGGGCTAGTCTCGTCCGGAAACACCATATATTTT. This codes for CASSVRFRGLVSSGNTIYF. Drawing the rest from reference TRBV2 and TRBJ1-3, the complete variable domain is EPEVTQTPSHQVTQMGQEVILRCVPISNHLYFYWYRQILGQKVEFLVSFYNNEISEKSEIFDDQFSVERPDGSNFTLKIRSTKLEDSAMYFCASSVRFRGLVSSGNTIYFGEGSWLTVV.

The chain carries TRBV27 and TRBJ1-1, with a weak D call TRBD1 (5 bases). The germline CDR1 and CDR2 sequences are MNHEY and SMNVEV (reference sequence). Trimming stripped 0 bases from V and 3 bases from J, with 20 bases between. The CDR3 is 18 amino acids. CDR3 residues: CASSLSKYRRSGDTEAFF. The CDR3 coding sequence is TGTGCCAGCAGTTTATCGAAATATAGAAGGTCGGGGGACACTGAAGCTTTCTTT.

The gene calls are TRBV12-3 or TRBV12-4 and TRBJ1-1, with 7 bases that match TRBD1. The CDR3 runs to 13 residues. Germline trimming cut 6 bases from V and 1 base from J; bases unmatched to any gene: 2. This chain's CDR3 is CASSWTGNTEAFF. The CDR3 bases are TGTGCCAGCAGCTGGACAGGGAACACTGAAGCTTTCTTT.